Below, one T cell receptor (beta chain) is given with its context. These data come from a study of control samples from healthy donors and cancer patients. TCRdb keeps only in-frame clones here, not all; method: immunoSEQ multiplex PCR. The table lists tens of thousands of clones, roughly 93% of them singletons. Germline values: CDR1 PRHDT, CDR2 FYEKMQ (reference sequence). The V and J ends lost 4 bases and 2 bases respectively, with 12 bases between them. The CDR3 consists of 16 residues. The sequenced material came from PBMCs. This receptor was obtained from a woman in her 40s with lung cancer. V and J are TRBV13 and TRBJ2-6; D call uncertain. CDR3 region: CASSWLRKAGANVLTF. CDR3 bases: TGTGCCAGCAGCTGGCTCAGAAAAGCTGGGGCCAACGTCCTGACTTTC. The entire variable domain, with the rest obtained from reference TRBV13 and TRBJ2-6, is as follows: AAGVIQSPRHLIKEKRETATLKCYPIPRHDTVYWYQQGPGQDPQFLISFYEKMQSDKGSIPDRFSAQQFSDYHSELNMSSLELGDSALYFCASSWLRKAGANVLTFGAGSRLTVL.